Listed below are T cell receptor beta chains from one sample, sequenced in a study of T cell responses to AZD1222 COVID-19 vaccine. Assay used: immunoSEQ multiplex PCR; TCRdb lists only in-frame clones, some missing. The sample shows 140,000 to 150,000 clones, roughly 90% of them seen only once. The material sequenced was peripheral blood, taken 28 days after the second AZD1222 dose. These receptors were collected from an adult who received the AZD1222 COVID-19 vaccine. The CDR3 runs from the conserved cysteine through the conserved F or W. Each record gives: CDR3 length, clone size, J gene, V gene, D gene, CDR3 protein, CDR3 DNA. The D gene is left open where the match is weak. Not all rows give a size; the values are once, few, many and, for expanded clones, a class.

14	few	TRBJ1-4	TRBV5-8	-	CASSLAGGREKLFF	TGTGCCAGCAGCTTGGCTGGGGGAAGGGAAAAACTGTTTTTT
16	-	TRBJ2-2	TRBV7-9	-	CASRASALLSTGELFF	TGTGCCAGCAGAGCTTCTGCCCTTCTGAGCACCGGGGAGCTGTTTTTT
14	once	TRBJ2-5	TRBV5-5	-	CASSSSGVVETQYF	TGTGCCAGCAGCTCAAGCGGAGTTGTGGAGACCCAGTACTTC
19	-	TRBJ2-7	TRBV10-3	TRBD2	CAISELPGLAGGVSYEQYF	TGTGCCATCAGTGAGTTACCGGGACTAGCGGGAGGGGTCTCCTACGAGCAGTACTTC
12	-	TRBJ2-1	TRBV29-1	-	CSVSRDLNEQFF	TGCAGCGTTTCCCGGGACCTAAATGAGCAGTTCTTC
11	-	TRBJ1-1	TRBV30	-	CAWKGYTEAFF	TGTGCCTGGAAGGGGTACACTGAAGCTTTCTTT
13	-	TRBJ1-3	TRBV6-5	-	CASSPPAGNTIYF	TGTGCCAGCAGCCCCCCGGCTGGAAACACCATATATTTT
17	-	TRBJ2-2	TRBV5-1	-	CASSQDPQGPSSGELFF	TGCGCCAGCAGCCAAGACCCACAGGGTCCATCCAGCGGGGAGCTGTTTTTT
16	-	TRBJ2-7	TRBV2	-	CASSVKAGGYGHILYF	TGTGCCAGCAGTGTGAAGGCAGGGGGGTATGGACACATTCTGTACTTC
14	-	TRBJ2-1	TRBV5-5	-	CASSPDALYNEQFF	TGTGCCAGCAGCCCGGACGCCCTATACAATGAGCAGTTCTTC